A single sample is the source of the 15 T cell receptor beta chains below, sequenced in a study of PD-L1 blockade in urothelial cancer. This sample's time point: pretreatment peripheral blood. Method: immunoSEQ multiplex PCR; TCRdb's copy keeps in-frame clones and lacks some. The sample includes about 95,000 clones, around 90% of them seen just once. The sample here was PBMCs, taken around atezolizumab (anti-PD-L1) treatment. The receptors were sampled from a man aged 55 to 70 with urothelial cancer.

The chain employs TRBV6-5 and TRBJ2-7, with 7 bases matching TRBD1. This CDR3 has 15 amino acids. V lost 3 bases, J lost 1 base, and 6 bases stayed unmatched. Germline V gene sequence: CDR1 MNHEY, CDR2 SVGAGI. The CDR3 protein is CASSYSGQPSYEQYF. DNA of the CDR3: TGTGCCAGCAGTTATTCGGGACAGCCATCCTACGAGCAGTACTTC.

The chain has TRBV5-4 and TRBJ2-7, with 7 positions matching TRBD2. Trimming took 0 bases from V and 3 from J; bases not matched to a gene: 3. The CDR3 runs to 14 residues. Germline V gives CDR1 SGHNT, CDR2 YYREEE (reference sequence). The CDR3 spells CASSLGRGDYEQYF. CDR3 bases: TGTGCCAGCAGCTTGGGACGGGGGGACTACGAGCAGTACTTC.

The rearrangement joins TRBV18 to TRBJ1-4; the D is unclear. The CDR3 is made up of 13 amino acids. The V end was cut by 6 bases, the J end by 0 bases, with 5 bases between. Germline CDR1 is KGHSH and CDR2 is LQKENI. The DNA for the CDR3 is TGTGCCAGCTCCCTCGCAACTAATGAAAAACTGTTTTTT. Amino acid sequence: CASSLATNEKLFF.

The genes are TRBV19 and TRBJ1-5; D is possibly TRBD1 (5 bases). CDR1 and CDR2 (germline): LNHDA, SQIVND (reference sequence). V lost 0 bases and J lost 5, with 11 bases in between. The CDR3 spans 15 residues. CDR3 sequence: CASSIESRDYQPQHF. For the CDR3, the DNA is TGTGCCAGTAGTATAGAAAGCAGGGACTATCAGCCCCAGCATTTT.

The rearrangement links TRBV5-5 to TRBJ1-5; tentatively, D is TRBD1 (5 bases). V lost 4 bases to trimming and J lost 3 bases, with 14 bases between them. This CDR3 has 15 amino acids. From germline, CDR1 is SGHKS and CDR2 YYEKEE (reference sequence). The CDR3 DNA sequence: TGTGCCAGCAGCGCAACCGGGGGGTCCAATCAGCCCCAGCATTTT. Protein: CASSATGGSNQPQHF.

In its sample, this clone was seen once. J is TRBJ1-2 and V is TRBV27; 7 bases align to TRBD1. Trimming took 7 bases from V and 0 from J; bases not matched to a gene: 8. The CDR3 runs to 15 residues. In germline, CDR1 is MNHEY, CDR2 SMNVEV (reference sequence). In DNA form, the CDR3 reads TGTGCCAGCACCCGGACAGGTCGAGCTAACTATGGCTACACCTTC. Translating it yields CASTRTGRANYGYTF.

CDR3 loop: CASSRDKGAYNEQFF. DNA of the CDR3: TGTGCCAGCAGTAGGGACAAAGGTGCCTACAATGAGCAGTTCTTC. This chain connects TRBV6-1 to TRBJ2-1; possibly TRBD1 for D (6 bases). The germline gives CDR1 MNHNS, CDR2 SASEGT. V lost 5 bases to trimming and J lost 2 bases, with 13 bases between them. This CDR3 has 15 residues.

The V and J genes are TRBV7-9 and TRBJ2-2; possibly TRBD2 for D (6 bases). CDR3 length equals 15 residues. Germline assignment: CDR1 SEHNR and CDR2 FQNEAQ (reference sequence). V was trimmed by 4 bases and J by 7 bases, leaving 16 bases between them. As DNA, the CDR3 is TGTGCCAGCAGCTCCGAGGGACTCCCCGGCGGGGAGCTGTTTTTT. Its protein is CASSSEGLPGGELFF.

This clone was found a few times. The chain links TRBV11-2 to TRBJ2-2; 7 nucleotides line up with TRBD2. CDR3 length equals 16 residues. Germline assignment: CDR1 SGHAT and CDR2 FQNNGV. The ends lost 2 bases at V and 6 bases at J; junction bases unmatched: 9. In nucleotides, the CDR3 is TGTGCCAGCAGCTTACATCCAGCGGGATCGGCCGGGGAGCTGTTTTTT. Translated, it gives CASSLHPAGSAGELFF.

The CDR3 loop reads CASSTRDRGSNQPQHF. In DNA, the CDR3 is TGTGCCAGCAGCACCCGGGACAGGGGCTCCAATCAGCCCCAGCATTTT. The chain couples TRBV21-1 to TRBJ1-5; the table's TRBD1 call for D was not verified on the DNA. TRBV21-1 is described as a pseudogene. This CDR3 has 16 amino acids.

V usage is TRBV7-2 and J usage is TRBJ1-2; D might be TRBD1 (5 bases). The CDR3 is 16 amino acids. Germline V CDR1 and CDR2: SGHTA, FQGNSA. With 5 bases removed from V and 6 bases from J, the gap between germline ends came to 22 bases. The CDR3 bases are TGTGCCAGCAGCCCCACCGGCGTGGTCAGGGTGGATGGCTACACCTTC. It codes for CASSPTGVVRVDGYTF. The variable domain in full, completed from reference TRBV7-2 and TRBJ1-2, reads GAGVSQSPSNKVTEKGKDVELRCDPISGHTALYWYRQSLGQGLEFLIYFQGNSAPDKSGLPSDRFSAERTGGSVSTLTIQRTQQEDSAVYLCASSPTGVVRVDGYTFGSGTRLTVV.

The CDR3, as DNA: TGTGCCAGCTCCTCCTCAGGGGGCGAAGGGGGCTACACCTTC. This sequence encodes CASSSSGGEGGYTF. The rearrangement uses TRBV18 and TRBJ1-2, with 8 bases that match TRBD1. J was trimmed by 8 bases and V by 6 bases; bases with no gene match: 11. Germline-derived CDR1 and CDR2 are KGHSH and LQKENI. This CDR3 is built from 14 residues. The full variable domain, with the rest looked up from reference TRBV18 and TRBJ1-2, is NAGVMQNPRHLVRRRGQEARLRCSPMKGHSHVYWYRQLPEEGLKFMVYLQKENIIDESGMPKERFSAEFPKEGPSILRIQQVVRGDSAAYFCASSSSGGEGGYTFGSGTRLTVV.

The chain couples TRBV19 to TRBJ2-2; maybe TRBD2 (6 bases). This CDR3 region has 14 residues. Per germline, CDR1 LNHDA and CDR2 SQIVND (reference sequence). V was pared by 7 bases and J by 1 base, with 10 bases between. The CDR3 here is CASKERVNTGELFF. The DNA for the CDR3 is TGTGCCAGTAAAGAGCGGGTGAACACCGGGGAGCTGTTTTTT. The variable domain in full, completed from reference TRBV19 and TRBJ2-2, reads DGGITQSPKYLFRKEGQNVTLSCEQNLNHDAMYWYRQDPGQGLRLIYYSQIVNDFQKGDIAEGYSVSREKKESFPLTVTSAQKNPTAFYLCASKERVNTGELFFGEGSRLTVL.

The rearrangement uses TRBV19 and TRBJ1-2; no definite D call. Between the trimmed V and J ends, which lost 7 bases and 8 bases, there was a span of 23 bases. The CDR3 consists of 15 residues. The germline V gene encodes CDR1 LNHDA and CDR2 SQIVND (reference sequence). Here the CDR3 DNA reads TGTGCCAGTACAAATCTCGCTTCGGGTTCGAGCGGCTACACCTTC. Protein product: CASTNLASGSSGYTF. The variable domain in full, with the rest retrieved from reference TRBV19 and TRBJ1-2, is DGGITQSPKYLFRKEGQNVTLSCEQNLNHDAMYWYRQDPGQGLRLIYYSQIVNDFQKGDIAEGYSVSREKKESFPLTVTSAQKNPTAFYLCASTNLASGSSGYTFGSGTRLTVV.

The chain combines TRBV11-2 with TRBJ2-1; D is possibly TRBD2 (6 bases). Germline-derived CDR1 and CDR2 are SGHAT and FQNNGV. The length of the CDR3 is 14 residues. Trimming left V 3 bases short and J 7 bases short, with 13 bases between. CDR3 nucleotides: TGTGCCAGCAGCTTCCCGGGACTTCCGAATGAGCAGTTCTTC. Translating it yields CASSFPGLPNEQFF.